This record covers a single TCR beta chain. Its specificity is not known. This entry comes from a study of CD8+ T cells in alopecia areata. Study summary: Oral tofacitinib, 5 to 10 mg twice daily, was given in an open-label trial.

Treatment given: oral pan-JAK inhibitor, 5-10 mg twice daily. CD4+ and CD8+ T cells were sorted from PBMCs. Extraction of RNA preceded its reverse transcription into cDNA, which served as the sequencing template. The method was immunoSEQ multiplex PCR; TCRdb's version includes in-frame clones alone and lacks a portion of them. Of around 120,000 clones in the sample, 53% were seen once. The J segment lost 7 bases and the V segment lost 0 bases, leaving 7 bases of the junction unmatched. Germline V gene data show CDR1 as SGHRS and CDR2 as YFSETQ. This CDR3 is 17 amino acids long. The study, taken as a whole, reports: Among the top 100, expanded CD8+ clones were significantly decreased by tofacitinib, as was scalp clonality.

The chain links TRBV5-1 to TRBJ1-6; TRBD1 agrees at 10 bases. This TCR came from a human donor with alopecia areata. This specimen consisted of CD4+ T cells sorted from blood, obtained at week 4, from a patient treated with tofacitinib. The DNA for the CDR3 is TGCGCCAGCAGCTTGGCACGACAGGGGGCTGGAAATTCACCCCTCCACTTT. Encoded protein: CASSLARQGAGNSPLHF.